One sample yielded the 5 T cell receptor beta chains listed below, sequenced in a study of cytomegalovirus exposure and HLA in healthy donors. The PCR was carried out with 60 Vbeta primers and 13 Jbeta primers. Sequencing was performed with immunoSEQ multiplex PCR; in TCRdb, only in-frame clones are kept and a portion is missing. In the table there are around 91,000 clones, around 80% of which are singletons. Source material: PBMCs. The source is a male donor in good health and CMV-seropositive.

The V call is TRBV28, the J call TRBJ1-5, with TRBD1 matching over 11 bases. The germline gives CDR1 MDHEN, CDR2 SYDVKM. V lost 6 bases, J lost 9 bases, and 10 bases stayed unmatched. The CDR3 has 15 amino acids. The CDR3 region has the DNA TGTGCCAGCAGCGGGACAGGGGGGACACGGGGGCCCCAGCATTTT. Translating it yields CASSGTGGTRGPQHF.

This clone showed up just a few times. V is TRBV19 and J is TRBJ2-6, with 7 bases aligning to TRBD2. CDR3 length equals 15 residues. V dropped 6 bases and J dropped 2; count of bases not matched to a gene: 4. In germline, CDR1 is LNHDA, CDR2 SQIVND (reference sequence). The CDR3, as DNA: TGTGCCAGTAGCCAGGGAGGGACTGGGGCCAACGTCCTGACTTTC. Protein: CASSQGGTGANVLTF. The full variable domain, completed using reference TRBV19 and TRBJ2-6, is DGGITQSPKYLFRKEGQNVTLSCEQNLNHDAMYWYRQDPGQGLRLIYYSQIVNDFQKGDIAEGYSVSREKKESFPLTVTSAQKNPTAFYLCASSQGGTGANVLTFGAGSRLTVL.

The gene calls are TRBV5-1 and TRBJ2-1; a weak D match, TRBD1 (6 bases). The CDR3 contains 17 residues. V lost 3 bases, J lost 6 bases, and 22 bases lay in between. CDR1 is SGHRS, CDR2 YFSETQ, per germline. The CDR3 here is CASSYYPGDARVNEQFF. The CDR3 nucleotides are TGCGCCAGCAGCTATTATCCAGGGGACGCGAGGGTCAATGAGCAGTTCTTC.

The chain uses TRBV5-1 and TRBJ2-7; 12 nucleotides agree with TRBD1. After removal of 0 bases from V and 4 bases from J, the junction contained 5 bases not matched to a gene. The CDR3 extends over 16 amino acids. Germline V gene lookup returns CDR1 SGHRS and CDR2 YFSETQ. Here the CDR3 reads CASSLAGTGGVYEQYF. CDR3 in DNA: TGCGCCAGCAGCTTGGCAGGGACAGGGGGCGTTTACGAGCAGTACTTC.

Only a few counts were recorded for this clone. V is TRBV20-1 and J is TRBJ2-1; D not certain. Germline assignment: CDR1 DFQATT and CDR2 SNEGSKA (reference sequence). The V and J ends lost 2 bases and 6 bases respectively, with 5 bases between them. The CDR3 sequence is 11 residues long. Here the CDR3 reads CSARFVNEQFF. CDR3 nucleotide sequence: TGCAGTGCTAGATTCGTCAATGAGCAGTTCTTC.